One and the same sample provided the 24 T cell receptor beta chains below, sequenced in a study of T cells in Graves' hyperthyroidism and ophthalmopathy. Regions amplified from RNA transcripts were the TCR beta CDR3 regions. A set of HTBI primers served as the primers for a first-round RT-PCR of the TCR CDR3. TCRdb passed the multiplex PCR reads through MiXCR, listing each CDR3 protein once. Of hundreds of thousands of distinct CDR3 sequences in the sample, less than 15% were seen once. The sample was blood. These receptor sequences come from a young woman with Graves' hyperthyroidism.

The chain uses TRBV20-1 and TRBJ2-7; tentative D call: TRBD2 (5 bases). The germline V gene has CDR1 DFQATT and CDR2 SNEGSKA (reference sequence). Trimming shortened V by 2 bases and J by 0 bases, and 11 bases separated the two germline ends. This CDR3 has 14 amino acids. CDR3 loop: CSARQRHSSYEQYF. CDR3 in DNA: TGCAGTGCTAGACAGCGGCACTCCTCCTACGAGCAGTACTTC.

This chain uses TRBV6-4 with TRBJ2-2; TRBD2 might be the D (5 bases). V was shortened by 3 bases and J by 3 bases, with 8 bases between the two germline ends. CDR3 length: 14 residues. Looked up from germline, CDR1 is MRHNA and CDR2 is SNTAGT. CDR3: CASSDEGYTGELFF. CDR3 bases: TGTGCCAGCAGTGATGAGGGATACACCGGGGAGCTGTTTTTT.

This clonotype was found many times. DNA for the CDR3: TGTGCCAGCAGTCCCGACAGGGGTCGGGTCTATGGCTACACCTTC. Its translation: CASSPDRGRVYGYTF. The V gene is TRBV28, the J gene TRBJ1-2; 8 nucleotides align to TRBD1. The CDR3 contains 15 residues. Germline CDR1 and CDR2: MDHEN and SYDVKM. The ends lost 5 bases at V and 4 bases at J; junction bases unmatched: 9.

In this sample, this clonotype turned up a few times. This chain joins TRBV28 and TRBJ1-5; no clear D. Deletions cut 5 bases from V and 3 bases from J, with 5 bases between. CDR1 is MDHEN, CDR2 SYDVKM, per germline. The length of the CDR3 is 12 residues. Written as DNA, the CDR3 is TGTGCCAGCAGTACGCTCAATCAGCCCCAGCATTTT. Translation gives CASSTLNQPQHF.

This chain joins TRBV6-2 or TRBV6-3 and TRBJ2-1, with 9 bases aligning to TRBD2. CDR3 size: 16 residues. V lost 6 bases to trimming and J lost 15 bases; unmatched junction nucleotides: 21. Germline V gene sequence: CDR1 MNHEY, CDR2 SVGEGT. The CDR3 loop is CASRLGTSKRSGSGFF. The CDR3, as DNA: TGTGCCAGCAGGCTCGGGACTAGCAAGAGAAGTGGTTCGGGGTTCTTC.

This clonotype has at least ten counts. The chain employs TRBV28 and TRBJ2-7; the D gene is possibly TRBD2 (5 bases). Germline lookup yields CDR1 MDHEN and CDR2 SYDVKM. The V and J ends lost 6 bases and 2 bases respectively, with 14 bases between them. CDR3 length: 14 amino acids. The CDR3 here is CASSKRKKPYEQYF. DNA for the CDR3: TGTGCCAGCAGCAAGCGGAAGAAGCCCTACGAGCAGTACTTC.

V gene TRBV12-3 or TRBV12-4 combines with J gene TRBJ2-3; TRBD2 agrees at 10 bases. The CDR3 is 16 amino acids. V lost 7 bases, J lost 6 bases, and 13 bases stayed unmatched. CDR3 nucleotide sequence: TGTGCCAGCATTCCGGGACTAGCGTACACCACGGATACGCAGTATTTT. Protein product: CASIPGLAYTTDTQYF.

Concerning this clonotype: Being one base from a much bigger clone, this may be a read error. The chain employs TRBV29-1 and TRBJ2-5; a possible D gene is TRBD1 (6 bases). With 4 bases removed from V and 3 bases from J, the gap between germline ends came to 9 bases. The CDR3 contains 12 residues. Germline values: CDR1 SQVTM, CDR2 ANQGSEA. The CDR3 region is CSVAAGEETQYF. CDR3 sequence (DNA): TGCAGCGTTGCGGCAGGGGAAGAGACCCAGTACTTC.

The chain joins TRBV7-9 to TRBJ2-7; TRBD1 matches at 11 bases. This CDR3 comprises 16 residues. CDR1 and CDR2 (germline): SEHNR, FQNEAQ (reference sequence). The V segment lost 5 bases and the J segment 2 bases; nucleotides outside the gene matches: 8. CDR3 sequence (DNA): TGTGCCAGCAGCCCTGGACAGGGGGCGATCCCCTACGAGCAGTACTTC. Its protein is CASSPGQGAIPYEQYF.

This clonotype occurred once. The V and J genes are TRBV25-1 and TRBJ1-4, with D possibly matching TRBD1 (5 bases). V lost 3 bases, J lost 5 bases, and 19 bases lay in between. Per the germline V gene, CDR1 is MGHDK and CDR2 is SYGVNS. The length of the CDR3 is 17 residues. CDR3 sequence (DNA): TGTGCCAGCAGTGAGGTTGGGGTGGGGGAGTGGAATGAAAAACTGTTTTTT. Translated, it gives CASSEVGVGEWNEKLFF.

A few counts support this clonotype. Being one base from a much bigger clone, this may be a read error. V and J are TRBV7-9 and TRBJ2-2; D gene ambiguous. The CDR3 extends over 11 amino acids. Deletions cut 8 bases from V and 6 bases from J, with 7 bases between. Germline values: CDR1 SEHNR, CDR2 FQNEAQ (reference sequence). The CDR3 is CASHGSGELFF. Here the CDR3 DNA reads TGTGCCAGCCACGGATCCGGGGAGCTGTTTTTT. Variable domain in full (rest from reference TRBV7-9 and TRBJ2-2): DTGVSQNPRHKITKRGQNVTFRCDPISEHNRLYWYRQTLGQGPEFLTYFQNEAQLEKSRLLSDRFSAERPKGSFSTLEIQRTEQGDSAMYLCASHGSGELFFGEGSRLTVL.

This clonotype was picked up a small number of times. The J gene is TRBJ1-6, the V gene TRBV6-1; D not resolved. This CDR3 is 15 amino acids long. Germline V gives CDR1 MNHNS, CDR2 SASEGT. Trimming took 5 bases from V and 17 from J, leaving 25 bases between them. The CDR3 region is CASSSTFDGQLKIHF. Written as DNA, the CDR3 is TGTGCCAGCAGTTCTACTTTTGACGGGCAGCTTAAAATCCACTTT.

This clonotype was detected ten times or more. This chain links TRBV6-2 or TRBV6-3 with TRBJ2-2; no reliable D call. The CDR3 covers 15 residues. Per germline, CDR1 MNHEY and CDR2 SVGEGT. V dropped 6 bases and J dropped 0 bases, with 11 bases sitting between them. CDR3 DNA sequence: TGTGCCAGCAGCGATACAAGAACGAACACCGGGGAGCTGTTTTTT. It yields the protein CASSDTRTNTGELFF.

In this sample, this clonotype turned up a few times. The chain joins TRBV6-1 to TRBJ2-1; D remains unclear. The ends were cut back, 0 bases at V and 5 bases at J, with 14 bases in the middle. This CDR3 has 16 residues. The germline V gene encodes CDR1 MNHNS and CDR2 SASEGT. The CDR3 spells CASSEARIGRNNEQFF. In nucleotides, the CDR3 is TGTGCCAGCAGTGAAGCCCGTATCGGGCGTAACAATGAGCAGTTCTTC.

This clonotype was seen only a few times. V and J are TRBV30 and TRBJ2-7; D unclear. Trimming shortened V by 8 bases and J by 1 base, and 18 bases separated the two germline ends. The germline V gene has CDR1 GTSNPN and CDR2 SVGIG (reference sequence). The CDR3 covers 14 residues. CDR3 residues: CALEGEASSYEQYF. The DNA of the CDR3 is TGTGCCCTGGAAGGAGAAGCCTCGTCCTACGAGCAGTACTTC.

This chain connects TRBV25-1 to TRBJ2-1; no firm D call. V lost 1 base to trimming and J lost 6 bases, with 10 bases between them. The CDR3 has 14 residues. Looked up from germline, CDR1 is MGHDK and CDR2 is SYGVNS. CDR3 loop: CASSESSPGNEQFF. The CDR3 DNA sequence: TGTGCCAGCAGTGAATCGTCGCCGGGCAATGAGCAGTTCTTC. The full variable domain, completed using reference TRBV25-1 and TRBJ2-1, is EADIYQTPRYLVIGTGKKITLECSQTMGHDKMYWYQQDPGMELHLIHYSYGVNSTEKGDLSSESTVSRIRTEHFPLTLESARPSHTSQYLCASSESSPGNEQFFGPGTRLTVL.

Many counts were recorded for this clonotype. CDR3 in amino acids: CAWSLGSGNEQFF. CDR3 DNA: TGTGCCTGGAGCTTGGGATCGGGGAATGAGCAGTTCTTC. The chain links TRBV30 to TRBJ2-1; D possibly corresponds to TRBD2 (5 bases). Per the germline V gene, CDR1 is GTSNPN and CDR2 is SVGIG (reference sequence). The CDR3 has 13 amino acids. V lost 3 bases to trimming and J lost 7 bases, with 13 bases between them.

The chain has TRBV3-1 and TRBJ1-6; possible D gene TRBD1, 5 bases. Germline-derived CDR1 and CDR2 are LGHDT and YNNKEL (reference sequence). Between the trimmed V and J ends, which lost 1 base and 7 bases, there was a span of 11 bases. The CDR3 loop spans 15 amino acids. The CDR3 loop is CASSQGGGRNSPLHF. In DNA form, the CDR3 reads TGTGCCAGCAGCCAAGGCGGGGGAAGGAATTCACCCCTCCACTTT.

In this sample, this clonotype turned up many times. V is TRBV9 and J is TRBJ2-7, with 11 bases identical to TRBD2. CDR1 is SGDLS, CDR2 YYNGEE, per germline. Trimming took 0 bases from V and 3 from J; bases not matched to a gene: 2. This CDR3 contains 15 residues. The CDR3 reads CASSVGLAGNYEQYF. Written as DNA, the CDR3 is TGTGCCAGCAGCGTAGGACTAGCGGGGAACTACGAGCAGTACTTC.

This clonotype was seen repeatedly, ten times or more. The chain carries TRBV7-9 and TRBJ2-3; 11 nucleotides align to TRBD2. The J segment lost 6 bases and the V segment lost 3 bases, leaving 20 bases of the junction unmatched. Germline assignment: CDR1 SEHNR and CDR2 FQNEAQ (reference sequence). The CDR3 is 20 amino acids. The chain's CDR3 is CASSLITRLAGGHGGDTQYF. CDR3 nucleotides: TGTGCCAGCAGCTTGATAACACGCCTAGCGGGAGGCCACGGGGGGGATACGCAGTATTTT.

This clonotype was found a few times. This sequence joins TRBV19 and TRBJ2-1; D is unclear. There are 16 residues in the CDR3. CDR1 is LNHDA and CDR2 is SQIVND in the germline V gene (reference sequence). V lost 0 bases to trimming and J lost 0 bases, with 9 bases between them. The CDR3 here is CASSIEEANSYNEQFF. The CDR3 DNA reads TGTGCCAGTAGTATAGAGGAAGCGAACTCCTACAATGAGCAGTTCTTC.

For this clonotype: A much larger clone lies one base from this, so it may be a read error. V and J are TRBV24-1 and TRBJ2-5; D gene unclear. This CDR3 is built from 15 residues. Germline V gene lookup returns CDR1 KGHDR and CDR2 SFDVKD. The CDR3 region has the DNA TGTGCCACCGGTGACCGACGGTTGTACCAAGAGACCCAGTACTTC. Amino acids: CATGDRRLYQETQYF.

This chain joins TRBV18 and TRBJ1-1; possible D gene TRBD1, 5 bases. The V and J ends lost 3 bases and 4 bases respectively, with 21 bases between them. The CDR3 is made up of 17 amino acids. Germline V CDR1 and CDR2: KGHSH, LQKENI. CDR3: CASSPKFNSGTRTEAFF. The CDR3 DNA is TGTGCCAGCTCACCTAAGTTCAACAGTGGGACCCGCACTGAAGCTTTCTTT.

In this sample, this clonotype turned up many times. This chain uses TRBV7-8 with TRBJ1-5; tentative D call: TRBD1 (6 bases). The CDR3 has 16 residues. Trimming cost V 5 bases and J 0 bases, with 14 bases left between them. The germline V gene encodes CDR1 SGHVS and CDR2 FQNEAQ. The CDR3 loop reads CASSPWADSSNQPQHF. The CDR3, as DNA: TGTGCCAGCAGCCCCTGGGCGGACAGTAGCAATCAGCCCCAGCATTTT.